Listed here are 26 T cell receptor beta chains from one sample, sequenced in a study of CD8 T cells in ankylosing spondylitis. TCRdb used MiXCR to reprocess the 5' RACE reads, holding one entry per CDR3 protein. The sample comprises under 150,000 distinct CDR3 sequences, 7% to 10% of which are singletons, and roughly 3.3% rests with the top ten. Sequenced input: blood, either unsorted or a sorted T cell fraction (not recorded which). The receptors originated from a male donor with ankylosing spondylitis or in good health (not recorded which).

This clonotype was seen more than once but under ten times. The chain has TRBV5-1 and TRBJ2-3; D might be TRBD1 (6 bases). CDR3 size: 14 residues. V was shortened by 4 bases and J by 5 bases, with 14 bases between the two germline ends. From germline, CDR1 is SGHRS and CDR2 YFSETQ. CDR3 DNA sequence: TGCGCCAGCAGCCTAAGGGGGTTAGAAGATACGCAGTATTTT. Encoded protein: CASSLRGLEDTQYF.

In this sample, this clonotype turned up many times. The V gene is TRBV3-1, the J gene TRBJ2-2; D might be TRBD2 (5 bases). Germline CDR1 LGHDT, CDR2 YNNKEL (reference sequence). The CDR3 spans 14 residues. V was shortened by 3 bases and J by 4 bases, with 9 bases between the two germline ends. CDR3 nucleotides: TGTGCCAGCAGCCACGAGGGTCGCACCGGGGAGCTGTTTTTT. Amino acids: CASSHEGRTGELFF.

The chain joins TRBV12-3 or TRBV12-4 to TRBJ2-5; TRBD2 aligns across 11 bases. The CDR3 is 15 residues long. Unmatched junction bases numbered 7, after V lost 5 bases and J lost 5 bases. The CDR3 coding sequence is TGTGCCAGCAGTCTAACTAGCGGGAGCTCCGAGACCCAGTACTTC. This sequence encodes CASSLTSGSSETQYF.

The chain carries TRBV7-2 and TRBJ2-7, with D possibly being TRBD2 (6 bases). Germline V gives CDR1 SGHTA, CDR2 FQGNSA. Trimming left V 6 bases short and J 5 bases short, with 14 bases between. CDR3 length: 13 amino acids. The CDR3 DNA is TGTGCCAGCAGTTACCGGGAGAGCAACGAGCAGTACTTC. Translated: CASSYRESNEQYF.

This clonotype has a handful of counts. The chain uses TRBV5-6 and TRBJ2-7; the match to TRBD1 covers 7 bases. The CDR3 covers 14 residues. Losses at the gene ends were 4 bases for V and 3 bases for J; bases not matched to a gene: 7. Germline CDR1 is SGHDT and CDR2 is YYEEEE. The CDR3: CASSPGTAHYEQYF. The CDR3 bases are TGTGCCAGCAGCCCCGGGACAGCCCACTACGAGCAGTACTTC.

The table lists this clonotype with a few counts. CDR3 DNA sequence: TGTGCCAGCAGCCAAGCCAGGGGTAGCAATCAGCCCCAGCATTTT. Translated, it gives CASSQARGSNQPQHF. The chain uses TRBV3-1 and TRBJ1-5; D perhaps matches TRBD1 (6 bases). The CDR3 is 15 amino acids. Germline assignment: CDR1 LGHDT and CDR2 YNNKEL (reference sequence). The ends were cut back, 1 base at V and 0 bases at J, with 7 bases in the middle.

There are many counts of this clonotype. The chain joins TRBV14 to TRBJ2-3, with TRBD2 identical over 7 bases. This CDR3 is built from 12 residues. With V trimmed by 6 bases and J by 8 bases, 5 bases remained unmatched. Per the germline V gene, CDR1 is SGHDN and CDR2 is FVKESK. The CDR3 here is CASSPSGVTQYF. The DNA of the CDR3 is TGTGCCAGCAGTCCTAGCGGAGTTACGCAGTATTTT. The complete variable domain, with remaining parts taken from reference TRBV14 and TRBJ2-3, reads EAGVTQFPSHSVIEKGQTVTLRCDPISGHDNLYWYRRVMGKEIKFLLHFVKESKQDESGMPNNRFLAERTGGTYSTLKVQPAELEDSGVYFCASSPSGVTQYFGPGTRLTVL.

This clonotype has ten or more counts. The V and J genes are TRBV5-1 and TRBJ2-5; 8 positions agree with TRBD2. Germline CDR1 SGHRS, CDR2 YFSETQ. Unmatched junction bases numbered 6, after V lost 2 bases and J lost 3 bases. The length of the CDR3 is 15 residues. CDR3 DNA: TGCGCCAGCAGCTTAAGCGGGAGTTACGAAGAGACCCAGTACTTC. This translates into CASSLSGSYEETQYF.

This clonotype has a handful of counts. V and J are TRBV5-1 and TRBJ2-7; TRBD2 agrees at 8 bases. This CDR3 has 14 residues. The V gene's germline CDR1 is SGHRS and CDR2 YFSETQ. The V segment lost 7 bases and the J segment 2 bases; nucleotides outside the gene matches: 8. CDR3 region: CASRIREGPYEQYF. The CDR3 DNA reads TGCGCCAGCCGTATTCGGGAGGGTCCCTACGAGCAGTACTTC. The variable domain in full, completed from reference TRBV5-1 and TRBJ2-7, reads KAGVTQTPRYLIKTRGQQVTLSCSPISGHRSVSWYQQTPGQGLQFLFEYFSETQRNKGNFPGRFSGRQFSNSRSEMNVSTLELGDSALYLCASRIREGPYEQYFGPGTRLTVT.

The rearrangement uses TRBV6-4 and TRBJ2-1; 13 positions agree with TRBD2. The CDR3 sequence is 18 residues long. V lost 11 bases to trimming and J lost 9 bases; unmatched junction nucleotides: 22. CDR1 MRHNA and CDR2 SNTAGT come from the germline V gene. CDR3 sequence reads: CASGGLGLAGRLGGEQFF. The CDR3 DNA follows: TGTGCCTCTGGGGGGTTGGGACTAGCGGGACGGCTGGGGGGTGAGCAGTTCTTC.

This clonotype was counted at least ten times. This chain joins TRBV9 and TRBJ1-6; 10 bases are a match to TRBD1. Germline CDR1 reads SGDLS; CDR2 reads YYNGEE. The CDR3 runs to 19 residues. Trimming cost V 4 bases and J 1 base; bases outside gene matches: 11. The CDR3 spells CASSPDRGAKESYNSPLHF. In DNA, the CDR3 is TGTGCCAGCAGCCCGGACAGGGGGGCCAAGGAGTCCTATAATTCACCCCTCCACTTT.

The table lists this clonotype with many counts. The V call is TRBV29-1, the J call TRBJ2-1; D perhaps matches TRBD2 (5 bases). The CDR3 totals 10 residues. CDR1 and CDR2 from the germline V gene are SQVTM and ANQGSEA. The V end was cut by 7 bases, the J end by 10 bases, with 11 bases between. The CDR3, as DNA: TGCAGCGGTGGGAGCCGGGAGCAGTTCTTC. This encodes CSGGSREQFF.

This clonotype was seen ten or more times. J is TRBJ2-3 and V is TRBV7-3; the D is unclear. CDR3 length: 15 residues. Germline V gene sequence: CDR1 SGHTA, CDR2 FQGTGA. V was pared by 1 base and J by 0 bases, with 8 bases between. CDR3 protein: CASSLMGGSTDTQYF. Here the CDR3 DNA reads TGTGCCAGCAGCTTAATGGGCGGAAGCACAGATACGCAGTATTTT.

This clonotype occurred many times. The V gene is TRBV6-5, the J gene TRBJ1-2; 8 positions match TRBD1. V dropped 3 bases and J dropped 0; count of bases not matched to a gene: 3. Germline loops: CDR1 MNHEY, CDR2 SVGAGI. The CDR3 has 15 residues. The CDR3 loop reads CASSYGQGTNYGYTF. CDR3 coding DNA: TGTGCCAGCAGTTATGGACAGGGCACTAACTATGGCTACACCTTC.

This clonotype occurred many times. The chain is built from TRBV7-3 and TRBJ2-1; TRBD2 might be the D (5 bases). Germline lookup yields CDR1 SGHTA and CDR2 FQGTGA. The length of the CDR3 is 14 residues. Deletions cut 5 bases from V and 8 bases from J, with 16 bases between. The CDR3 here is CASSPGESRHEQFF. CDR3 DNA sequence: TGTGCCAGCAGCCCCGGGGAGTCCCGCCATGAGCAGTTCTTC.

Turning to this clonotype: A much larger clone differs from this one at a single base, so this may be a read error. The chain has TRBV29-1 and TRBJ2-7; 9 bases match TRBD1. Germline trimming cut 1 base from V and 4 bases from J; bases unmatched to any gene: 5. Per germline, CDR1 SQVTM and CDR2 ANQGSEA. The CDR3 is 14 residues long. This CDR3 reads CSVEAGTGMYEQYF. In DNA, the CDR3 is TGCAGCGTTGAAGCCGGGACAGGGATGTACGAGCAGTACTTC.

This clonotype was detected ten times or more. V usage is TRBV10-2 and J usage is TRBJ1-1, with D possibly TRBD1 on 5 matching bases. Per the germline V gene, CDR1 is WSHSY and CDR2 is SAAADI. Trimming took off 6 bases at V and 3 bases at J, with 8 bases between the two ends. The CDR3 loop spans 12 amino acids. Here the CDR3 reads CASSPGYTEAFF. The CDR3, as DNA: TGCGCCAGCAGCCCAGGGTACACTGAAGCTTTCTTT.

This clonotype was recorded many times. The chain recombines TRBV20-1 with TRBJ2-7; D is uncertain. Trimming left V 5 bases short and J 3 bases short, with 8 bases between. The CDR3 is 11 residues long. The germline V gene encodes CDR1 DFQATT and CDR2 SNEGSKA (reference sequence). CDR3 in DNA: TGCAGTGCTGAAGAGAGCTACGAGCAGTACTTC. It translates to CSAEESYEQYF.

This clonotype was observed a handful of times. The rearrangement links TRBV30 to TRBJ2-7; 9 bases match TRBD2. In germline, CDR1 is GTSNPN, CDR2 SVGIG (reference sequence). Trimming cost V 0 bases and J 7 bases; bases outside gene matches: 4. The CDR3 runs 13 residues. Here the CDR3 DNA reads TGTGCCTGGAGTGTATGGCTAGCGGGAGAGCAGTACTTC. Translating it yields CAWSVWLAGEQYF.

The sample holds many counts of this clonotype. This chain connects TRBV20-1 to TRBJ1-1; 8 positions agree with TRBD1. Germline V gives CDR1 DFQATT, CDR2 SNEGSKA (reference sequence). V was clipped by 6 bases and J by 5 bases; unmatched bases: 17. There are 16 residues in the CDR3. CDR3: CSAKRQGTGGRTEAFF. The CDR3 nucleotides read TGCAGTGCAAAACGACAGGGGACGGGGGGGCGGACTGAAGCTTTCTTT.

This clonotype was counted between two and nine times. The V gene is TRBV12-3 or TRBV12-4, the J gene TRBJ2-5, with 10 bases matching TRBD2. V shed 6 bases, J shed 3 bases, and the junction held 7 bases outside the gene matches. The CDR3 has 15 residues. The CDR3 sequence: CASRWSGLAEETQYF. For the CDR3, the DNA is TGTGCCAGCAGGTGGAGTGGACTAGCGGAAGAGACCCAGTACTTC.

This clonotype showed up many times. The V call is TRBV12-3 or TRBV12-4, the J call TRBJ2-3; D possibly corresponds to TRBD2 (7 bases). V was pared by 5 bases and J by 2 bases, with 17 bases between. The CDR3 has 16 amino acids. CDR3 sequence: CASSGGAGHTTDTQYF. In DNA, the CDR3 is TGTGCCAGCAGTGGGGGGGCAGGGCATACCACAGATACGCAGTATTTT.

Many counts were recorded for this clonotype. The genes are TRBV20-1 and TRBJ2-7; 9 nucleotides agree with TRBD1. The length of the CDR3 is 14 residues. The junction had 5 bases not matched to a gene; V was cut back by 4 bases and J by 1 base. Germline-derived CDR1 and CDR2 are DFQATT and SNEGSKA (reference sequence). CDR3: CSATGTGTSYEQYF. DNA of the CDR3: TGCAGTGCTACCGGGACAGGGACTTCCTACGAGCAGTACTTC.

The rearrangement joins TRBV7-2 to TRBJ2-5; the D is unclear. The V gene lost 1 base and the J gene lost 5 bases, with 17 bases spanning the gap. The germline V gene has CDR1 SGHTA and CDR2 FQGNSA. The CDR3 totals 16 residues. The CDR3 DNA is TGTGCCAGCAGCTTAGTTGTGACACCCTCCGGGGAGACCCAGTACTTC. Its translation: CASSLVVTPSGETQYF.

This sequence joins TRBV20-1 and TRBJ2-7; the D gene could be TRBD1 or TRBD2 (5 bases each). In germline, CDR1 is DFQATT, CDR2 SNEGSKA (reference sequence). The CDR3 totals 15 residues. Trimming stripped 0 bases from V and 3 bases from J, with 15 bases between. CDR3 sequence (DNA): TGCAGTGCTAGAGATTGGGGGTGGAGGAGCTACGAGCAGTACTTC. As protein: CSARDWGWRSYEQYF.

This clonotype was observed many times. The gene calls are TRBV5-1 and TRBJ2-5; possible D gene TRBD2, 6 bases. V was pared by 5 bases and J by 7 bases, with 18 bases between. CDR3 length: 14 amino acids. Germline values: CDR1 SGHRS, CDR2 YFSETQ. Here the CDR3 DNA reads TGCGCCAGCAGGCCTCTCGAAGGGAGGACGACCCAGTACTTC. Its translation is CASRPLEGRTTQYF.